The clone carrying this TCR beta chain is medium-sized. As yet, its antigen is unknown. These data originate in a study of liver allograft versus peripheral blood T cells. Study overall: Recipients' peripheral blood served as the comparator for T cell receptor repertoires in transplanted livers. Study findings and constraints: Liver allograft T cell receptor repertoires were reported to differ from peripheral blood repertoires.

TCRdb re-called the reads with MiXCR, one entry per CDR3 protein. The sample lists over 10,000 distinct CDR3 sequences, around a sixth occurring once. The TCR comes from a human patient who had a liver transplant. Some T cells may arise from the graft donor.

CDR3 sequence (DNA): TGTGCCAGCAGTTACTCAACGGGACAGACTGAAGCTTTCTTT. Translation gives CASSYSTGQTEAFF. The chain carries TRBV6-5 and TRBJ1-1; 7 bases are a match to TRBD1. The CDR3 sequence is 14 residues long. The trim removed 0 bases at V and 5 bases at J, leaving 3 bases unmatched. Germline V gives CDR1 MNHEY, CDR2 SVGAGI.